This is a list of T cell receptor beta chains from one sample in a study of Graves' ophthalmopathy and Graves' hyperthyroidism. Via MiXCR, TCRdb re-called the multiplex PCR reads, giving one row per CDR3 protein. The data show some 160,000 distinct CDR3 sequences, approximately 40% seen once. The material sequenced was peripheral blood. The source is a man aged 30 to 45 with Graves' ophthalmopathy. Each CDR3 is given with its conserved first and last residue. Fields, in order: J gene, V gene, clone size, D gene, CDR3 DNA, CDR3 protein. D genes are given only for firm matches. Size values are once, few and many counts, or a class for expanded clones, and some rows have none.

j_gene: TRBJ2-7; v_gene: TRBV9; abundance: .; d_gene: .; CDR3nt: TGTGCCAGCAGCGTTTCCTCAGATGGGGTACCCTACGAGCAGTACTTC; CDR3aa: CASSVSSDGVPYEQYF
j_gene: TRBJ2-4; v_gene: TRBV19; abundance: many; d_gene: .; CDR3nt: TGTGCCAGTAGTCCGAAAGGTGGACGGCACCGTCCCAAAAACATTCAGTACTTC; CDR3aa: CASSPKGGRHRPKNIQYF
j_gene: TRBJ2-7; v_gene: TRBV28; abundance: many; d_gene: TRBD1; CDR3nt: TGTGCCAGCAGTTTGCCGGGACAGGGTTCCTACGAGCAGTACTTC; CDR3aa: CASSLPGQGSYEQYF
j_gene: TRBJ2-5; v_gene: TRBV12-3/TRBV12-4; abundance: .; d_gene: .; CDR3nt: TGTGCCAGCAGTCCGGGGGGCGGCGAGACCCAGTACTTC; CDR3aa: CASSPGGGETQYF
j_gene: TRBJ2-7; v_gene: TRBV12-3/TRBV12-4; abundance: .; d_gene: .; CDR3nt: TGTGCCAGCAGTTTATCGGAGCCTTACGAGCAGTACTTC; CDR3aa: CASSLSEPYEQYF
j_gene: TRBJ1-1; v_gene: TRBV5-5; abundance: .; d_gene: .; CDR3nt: TGTGCCAGCAGTCGAAGCCCCTCCGCGGGGGCTGAAGCTTTCTTT; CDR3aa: CASSRSPSAGAEAFF
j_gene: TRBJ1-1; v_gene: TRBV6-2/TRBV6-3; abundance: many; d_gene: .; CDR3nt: TGTGCCAGCCAACAAAATTATCAGCAGGGTGAAGCTTTCTTT; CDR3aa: CASQQNYQQGEAFF
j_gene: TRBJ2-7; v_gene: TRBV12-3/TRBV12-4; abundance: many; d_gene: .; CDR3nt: TGTGCCAGCAGCCCGAGTCTTTACGAGCAGTACTTC; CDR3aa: CASSPSLYEQYF
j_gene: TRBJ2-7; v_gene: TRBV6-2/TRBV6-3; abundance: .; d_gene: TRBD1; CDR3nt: TGTGCCAGCAGTTACGGGGACAGGGGAAACCCCTACGAGCAGTACTTC; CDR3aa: CASSYGDRGNPYEQYF
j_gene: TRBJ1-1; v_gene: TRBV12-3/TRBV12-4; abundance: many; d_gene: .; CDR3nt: TGTGCCAGCAGCCCCCGGGGGGGGATAACGAACACTGAAGCTTTCTTT; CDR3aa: CASSPRGGITNTEAFF
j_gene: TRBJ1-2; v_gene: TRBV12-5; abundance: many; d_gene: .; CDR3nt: TGTGCTAGTGGTTACCTCGGCAGCTATGGCTACACCTTC; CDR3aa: CASGYLGSYGYTF
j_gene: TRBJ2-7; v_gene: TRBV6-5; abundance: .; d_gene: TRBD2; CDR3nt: TGTGCCAGCAGTAACGGACTAGCAGCCTACGAGCAGTACTTC; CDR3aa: CASSNGLAAYEQYF
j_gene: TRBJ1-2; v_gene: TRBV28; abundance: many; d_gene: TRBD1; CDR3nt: TGTGCCAGCAGTTTAAGGGTCAGGGGGAAAGGCTACACCTTC; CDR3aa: CASSLRVRGKGYTF
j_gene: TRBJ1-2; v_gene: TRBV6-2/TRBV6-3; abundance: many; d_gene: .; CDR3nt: TGTGCCAGCAGTTACTTAAGGGAGAGGTATGGCTACACCTTC; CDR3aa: CASSYLRERYGYTF
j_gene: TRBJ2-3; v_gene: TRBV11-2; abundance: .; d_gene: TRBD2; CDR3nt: TGTGCCAGCAGCTTAACTAGCGGGAGTCCCACAGATACGCAGTATTTT; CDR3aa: CASSLTSGSPTDTQYF
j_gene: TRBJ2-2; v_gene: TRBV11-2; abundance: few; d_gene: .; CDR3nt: TGTGCCAGCAGCTCCTCCGGGACCGAGAGGGGCGGGGAGCTGTTTTTT; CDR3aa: CASSSSGTERGGELFF
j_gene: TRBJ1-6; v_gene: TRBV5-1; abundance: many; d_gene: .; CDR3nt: TGCGCCAGCAGCTTGGAGGGGGGCCGGAATTCACCCCTCCACTTT; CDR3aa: CASSLEGGRNSPLHF
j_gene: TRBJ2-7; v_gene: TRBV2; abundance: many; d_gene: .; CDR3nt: TGTGCCAGCAGTGATCAGTCCCACGAGCAGTACTTC; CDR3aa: CASSDQSHEQYF
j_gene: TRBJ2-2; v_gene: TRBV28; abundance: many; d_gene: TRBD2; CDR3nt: TGTGCCAGCAGTTTCTATCCGGGAGGGGACGTGTCCGGGGAGCTGTTTTTT; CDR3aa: CASSFYPGGDVSGELFF
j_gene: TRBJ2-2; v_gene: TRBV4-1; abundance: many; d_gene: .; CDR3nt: TGCGCCAGCAGCTCCCAGACAGGAACTTCCGGGGAGCTGTTTTTT; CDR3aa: CASSSQTGTSGELFF
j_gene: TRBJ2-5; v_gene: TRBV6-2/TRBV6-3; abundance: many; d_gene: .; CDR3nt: TGTGCCAGCACCCCGGGAAGCGCGGAGATGATTTACCAAGAGACCCAGTACTTC; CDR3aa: CASTPGSAEMIYQETQYF
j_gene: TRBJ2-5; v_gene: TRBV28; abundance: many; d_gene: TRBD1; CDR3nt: TGTGCCAGCAGTATCCGGGACAGAGAAGAGACCCAGTACTTC; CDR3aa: CASSIRDREETQYF
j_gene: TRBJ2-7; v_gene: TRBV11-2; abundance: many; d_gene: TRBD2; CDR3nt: TGTGCCAGCAGCTTAGACGGGACTAGCCCCTTCTACGAGCAGTACTTC; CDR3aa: CASSLDGTSPFYEQYF
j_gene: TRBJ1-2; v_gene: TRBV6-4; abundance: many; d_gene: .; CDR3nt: TGTGCCAGCAGTCCCGGTGAGGGTTATGGTGGCTACACCTTC; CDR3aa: CASSPGEGYGGYTF
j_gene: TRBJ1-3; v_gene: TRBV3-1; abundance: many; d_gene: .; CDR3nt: TGTGCCAGCAGCCAAGTTTGGGCTGTCTCTGGAAACACCATATATTTT; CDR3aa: CASSQVWAVSGNTIYF
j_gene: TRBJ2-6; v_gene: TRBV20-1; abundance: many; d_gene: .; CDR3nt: TGCAGTGCCTCTGTTGTGGGGACTGGGGCCAACGTCCTGACTTTC; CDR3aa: CSASVVGTGANVLTF
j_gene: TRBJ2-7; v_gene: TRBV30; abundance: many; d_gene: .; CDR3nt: TGTGCCTGGAGTGTAGGCCAGGGGGGCACCTACGAGCAGTACTTC; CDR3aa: CAWSVGQGGTYEQYF
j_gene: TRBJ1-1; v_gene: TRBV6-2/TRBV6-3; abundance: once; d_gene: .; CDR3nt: TGTGCCAGCAGGCTCGGACAATACACTGAAGCTTTCTTT; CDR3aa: CASRLGQYTEAFF
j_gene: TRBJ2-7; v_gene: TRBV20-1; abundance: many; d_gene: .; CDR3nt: TGCAGTGCTCCGGGGGGGTCCCGGACAGGAACCGCCGAGCAGTACTTC; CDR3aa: CSAPGGSRTGTAEQYF
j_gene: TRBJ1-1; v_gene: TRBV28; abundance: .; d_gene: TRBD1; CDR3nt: TGTGCCAGCCACCGGACAGGGGTGAAGAGACACACTGAAGCTTTCTTT; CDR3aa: CASHRTGVKRHTEAFF
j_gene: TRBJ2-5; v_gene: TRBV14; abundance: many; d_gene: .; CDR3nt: TGTGCCAGCAGCCACCGGGGGACGGAGACCCAGTACTTC; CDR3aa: CASSHRGTETQYF
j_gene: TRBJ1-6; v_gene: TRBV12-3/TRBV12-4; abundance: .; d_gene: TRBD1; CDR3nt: TGTGCCAGCAGTTTGACAGGGGTCTCACCCCTCCACTTT; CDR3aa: CASSLTGVSPLHF